What follows are 13 T cell receptor beta chains derived from one specimen sequenced in a study of siplizumab effects on memory and regulatory T cells. Assay: immunoSEQ multiplex PCR; the TCRdb copy retains only in-frame clones and omits some. The top ten clones hold around 0.6% of a sample with approximately 52,000 clones, 95% to 97% of them seen once. Sequenced: naive CD4+ T cells sorted from blood. The receptors stem from a human donor in good health.

The gene calls are TRBV27 and TRBJ2-3, with TRBD2 matching over 7 bases. Germline CDR1 and CDR2: MNHEY and SMNVEV (reference sequence). The CDR3 sequence is 14 residues long. Trimming removed 4 bases from V and 0 bases from J; junction bases left unmatched: 1. The CDR3 DNA sequence: TGTGCCAGCAGTTGGACTAGGAGCACAGATACGCAGTATTTT. Its protein is CASSWTRSTDTQYF.

This chain links TRBV7-9 with TRBJ1-4; 8 positions agree with TRBD1. The trim removed 1 base at V and 6 bases at J, leaving 1 base unmatched. The germline V gene encodes CDR1 SEHNR and CDR2 FQNEAQ (reference sequence). The CDR3 extends over 14 amino acids. CDR3 sequence reads: CASSLGQGYEKLFF. The CDR3 nucleotides are TGTGCCAGCAGCTTAGGACAGGGGTATGAAAAACTGTTTTTT.

This clone was found a few times. V gene TRBV30 combines with J gene TRBJ1-1; D ambiguous. The CDR3 extends over 13 amino acids. V was pared by 3 bases and J by 3 bases, with 11 bases between. Germline assignment: CDR1 GTSNPN and CDR2 SVGIG (reference sequence). This CDR3 reads CAWRRQKDTEAFF. CDR3 nucleotide sequence: TGTGCCTGGAGACGTCAGAAAGACACTGAAGCTTTCTTT.

The V gene is TRBV19, the J gene TRBJ2-7, with 7 bases lining up with TRBD1. The germline V gene has CDR1 LNHDA and CDR2 SQIVND (reference sequence). The J segment lost 2 bases and the V segment lost 3 bases, leaving 7 bases of the junction unmatched. CDR3 length: 15 residues. DNA of the CDR3: TGTGCCAGTAGTATGGCTGGGACAGTTACCTACGAGCAGTACTTC. Its protein product is CASSMAGTVTYEQYF.

The chain recombines TRBV2 with TRBJ2-2, with TRBD1 identical over 9 bases. Trimming removed 8 bases from V and 6 bases from J; junction bases left unmatched: 7. The length of the CDR3 is 14 residues. CDR1 is SNHLY, CDR2 FYNNEI, per germline. The CDR3 sequence is CASGGTGNPGELFF. The DNA of the CDR3 is TGTGCCAGCGGGGGGACAGGGAATCCCGGGGAGCTGTTTTTT.

The V gene is TRBV5-1, the J gene TRBJ2-5, with D tentatively TRBD1 or TRBD2 (5 bases each). This CDR3 is built from 15 residues. Germline lookup yields CDR1 SGHRS and CDR2 YFSETQ. V was shortened by 6 bases and J by 1 base, with 16 bases between the two germline ends. This CDR3 reads CASKSRPGSQETQYF. The CDR3 bases are TGCGCCAGCAAAAGCCGGCCAGGGAGCCAAGAGACCCAGTACTTC. Complete variable domain (other parts from reference TRBV5-1 and TRBJ2-5): KAGVTQTPRYLIKTRGQQVTLSCSPISGHRSVSWYQQTPGQGLQFLFEYFSETQRNKGNFPGRFSGRQFSNSRSEMNVSTLELGDSALYLCASKSRPGSQETQYFGPGTRLLVL.

The chain uses TRBV30 and TRBJ2-7, with unresolved D. Trimming shortened V by 0 bases and J by 0 bases, and 9 bases separated the two germline ends. In germline, CDR1 is GTSNPN, CDR2 SVGIG (reference sequence). The length of the CDR3 is 14 residues. The CDR3 is CAWSVRRTSYEQYF. The CDR3, as DNA: TGTGCCTGGAGTGTACGCAGAACCTCCTACGAGCAGTACTTC.

This rearrangement joins TRBV30 to TRBJ1-1; D unclear. CDR1 and CDR2 (germline): GTSNPN, SVGIG (reference sequence). The CDR3 length is 12 residues. The V end was cut by 2 bases, the J end by 11 bases, with 15 bases between. In DNA form, the CDR3 reads TGTGCCTGGAGTTCGACCGGGCGCGGGGCTTTCTTT. Translation: CAWSSTGRGAFF.

The chain joins TRBV10-3 to TRBJ1-5; possibly TRBD1 for D (6 bases). Per the germline V gene, CDR1 is ENHRY and CDR2 is SYGVKD. Deletions cut 10 bases from V and 4 bases from J, with 11 bases between. This CDR3 has 12 residues. In nucleotides, the CDR3 is TGTGCCAGCGGACAGTCGAATCAGCCCCAGCATTTT. Translating it yields CASGQSNQPQHF.

This chain links TRBV5-8 with TRBJ2-7; D is unclear. With 1 base removed from V and 5 bases from J, the gap between germline ends came to 10 bases. The CDR3 has 13 amino acids. CDR1 and CDR2 from the germline V gene are SGHTS and YDEGEE. DNA of the CDR3: TGTGCCAGCAGCTTGCAGGATTGGAACGAGCAGTACTTC. Protein product: CASSLQDWNEQYF.

The V and J genes are TRBV2 and TRBJ2-4; TRBD2 agrees at 14 bases. From germline, CDR1 is SNHLY and CDR2 FYNNEI. The CDR3 sequence is 16 residues long. The ends lost 5 bases at V and 5 bases at J; junction bases unmatched: 5. This chain's CDR3 is CASSSRLAGGENIQYF. CDR3 nucleotides: TGTGCCAGCAGTTCGAGACTAGCGGGAGGGGAAAACATTCAGTACTTC.

This clone was seen just once. The rearrangement uses TRBV5-3 and TRBJ2-3, with 12 bases that match TRBD2. TRBV5-3 is an open reading frame, and its role is uncertain. This CDR3 has 16 residues. The trim removed 0 bases at V and 4 bases at J, leaving 3 bases unmatched. The CDR3 is CARSLALAGGSDTQYF. CDR3 nucleotide sequence: TGTGCCAGAAGCTTGGCACTAGCGGGAGGTTCAGATACGCAGTATTTT.

The chain joins TRBV2 to TRBJ1-5, with a tentative D call TRBD1 (5 bases). The CDR3 sequence is 17 residues long. Germline CDR1 is SNHLY and CDR2 is FYNNEI. V dropped 8 bases and J dropped 2 bases, with 22 bases sitting between them. CDR3 nucleotide sequence: TGTGCCAGCCAACTTCCCTTCGGGGGTACCGGCAATCAGCCCCAGCATTTT. Translated, it gives CASQLPFGGTGNQPQHF.